Below, 4 T cell receptor beta chains from the same sample are listed, as sequenced in a study of blood T cell repertoires in COVID-19. Data came from immunoSEQ multiplex PCR; TCRdb stores just in-frame clones and leaves some out. The sample carries about 220,000 clones, 90% recorded once. The sequenced material came from PBMCs or T cells enriched from blood (not recorded which). The receptors shown here come from a man under 40 who had been exposed to COVID-19.

This clone was detected only a few times. The chain couples TRBV6-5 to TRBJ1-5, with 7 nucleotides matching TRBD1. The germline gives CDR1 MNHEY, CDR2 SVGAGI. V shed 6 bases, J shed 4 bases, and the junction held 6 bases outside the gene matches. The CDR3 sequence is 14 residues long. The CDR3 region is CASRSPGGNQPQHF. The CDR3 nucleotides read TGTGCCAGCAGGAGTCCAGGGGGTAATCAGCCCCAGCATTTT.

The chain carries TRBV2 and TRBJ1-6; D may be TRBD1 (5 bases). The CDR3 contains 13 residues. The germline V gene has CDR1 SNHLY and CDR2 FYNNEI. V lost 7 bases and J lost 5, with 9 bases in between. The CDR3 DNA reads as TGTGCCAGCAAGGGACTGGATAATTCACCCCTCCACTTT. This codes for CASKGLDNSPLHF.

J is TRBJ1-3 and V is TRBV6-2 or TRBV6-3; 8 positions match TRBD1. The length of the CDR3 is 19 residues. CDR1 is MNHEY and CDR2 is SVGEGT in the germline V gene. V was pared by 6 bases and J by 0 bases, with 16 bases of the junction left unmatched. CDR3 loop: CASSPPGQVHSSSGNTIYF. CDR3 DNA sequence: TGTGCCAGCAGCCCTCCGGGACAGGTCCATAGTAGCTCTGGAAACACCATATATTTT.

The chain is built from TRBV7-9 and TRBJ1-1, with D maybe TRBD1 (5 bases). Trimming took off 6 bases at V and 1 base at J, with 15 bases between the two ends. There are 15 residues in the CDR3. Germline CDR1 is SEHNR and CDR2 is FQNEAQ (reference sequence). CDR3 DNA: TGTGCCAGCAGTCGGGACTCCCTTACGAACACTGAAGCTTTCTTT. Translating it yields CASSRDSLTNTEAFF.